This T cell receptor (beta chain) stems from a study of blood T cell repertoires in COVID-19. Generated by immunoSEQ multiplex PCR, the TCRdb table keeps only in-frame clones and is missing some. The table includes some 200,000 clones, approximately 87% detected once. There are 13 residues in the CDR3. Germline CDR1 LNHDA, CDR2 SQIVND (reference sequence). V lost 5 bases to trimming and J lost 4 bases, with 10 bases between them. The sequence was collected from a man between 18 and 35 years old with active or convalescent COVID-19. The J gene is TRBJ2-3, the V gene TRBV19, with no clear D. Sequenced sample: peripheral blood. This CDR3 is CASSSVVADTQYF. The CDR3 coding sequence is TGTGCCAGTAGTTCCGTAGTGGCAGATACGCAGTATTTT.